The 16 T cell receptor beta chains listed next were all sequenced from one sample in a study of vaccination and CD4 T cells after COVID-19. Their specific antigens are unknown. The treatment denotes: roughly nine-day PBMC culture with coronavirus spike peptide pools or control peptides (ViraFEST assay). Sequenced with the Oncomine TCR Beta short-read assay was DNA taken from cultured CD4+ T cells. Each CDR3 protein gets one entry after TCRdb re-called the PCR reads with MiXCR. The table records some 14,000 distinct CDR3 sequences, less than 30% of them present only once. The specimen was CD4+ T cells from blood, cultured in vitro, collected before SARS-CoV-2 vaccination. The receptors here all came from a human donor who received a COVID-19 vaccine.

The chain carries TRBV27 and TRBJ2-5; tentative D call: TRBD1 (7 bases). The germline V and J ends were trimmed by 7 bases and 4 bases, with 22 bases remaining between them. This CDR3 is built from 16 residues. Germline-derived CDR1 and CDR2 are MNHEY and SMNVEV (reference sequence). The CDR3 protein is CASKEKGGGWVETQYF. CDR3 sequence (DNA): TGTGCCAGCAAGGAAAAAGGAGGGGGCTGGGTAGAGACCCAGTACTTC.

This chain connects TRBV2 to TRBJ1-1; 9 bases agree with TRBD1. Germline V gives CDR1 SNHLY, CDR2 FYNNEI. J lost 6 bases, V lost 0 bases, and 5 bases had no gene match. CDR3 length: 15 amino acids. CDR3 sequence: CASSEAPGQGSEAFF. CDR3 in DNA: TGTGCCAGCAGTGAAGCCCCGGGACAGGGCTCTGAAGCTTTCTTT.

The chain combines TRBV5-4 with TRBJ1-1; no definite D call. Germline V gene lookup returns CDR1 SGHNT and CDR2 YYREEE (reference sequence). Between the trimmed V and J ends, which lost 2 bases and 1 base, there was a span of 6 bases. The CDR3 is 13 amino acids. The CDR3 reads CASSFKGNTEAFF. The CDR3 nucleotides are TGTGCCAGCAGCTTTAAGGGGAACACTGAAGCTTTCTTT.

This clonotype was seen a handful of times. CDR3 amino acids: CASSLAAPGTDTQYF. The CDR3 nucleotides are TGTGCCAGCAGCTTGGCCGCTCCGGGCACAGATACGCAGTATTTT. The rearrangement joins TRBV5-4 to TRBJ2-3; D gene uncertain. Trimming removed 0 bases from V and 1 base from J, with 9 bases in between. CDR3 length equals 15 residues. Germline assignment: CDR1 SGHNT and CDR2 YYREEE (reference sequence). Supplemented by reference TRBV5-4 and TRBJ2-3, the full variable domain reads ETGVTQSPTHLIKTRGQQVTLRCSSQSGHNTVSWYQQALGQGPQFIFQYYREEENGRGNFPPRFSGLQFPNYSSELNVNALELDDSALYLCASSLAAPGTDTQYFGPGTRLTVL.

V and J are TRBV6-1 and TRBJ1-2, with 9 nucleotides matching TRBD1. The CDR3 covers 13 residues. CDR1 is MNHNS and CDR2 is SASEGT in the germline V gene. With V trimmed by 6 bases and J by 8 bases, 7 bases remained unmatched. The CDR3, as DNA: TGTGCCAGCAGGGAGACAGGGGGAGACGGCTACACCTTC. It is translated as CASRETGGDGYTF.

The chain links TRBV24-1 to TRBJ1-2; 7 bases line up with TRBD1. This CDR3 has 15 residues. The germline V gene encodes CDR1 KGHDR and CDR2 SFDVKD. The V gene end was trimmed by 4 bases and the J gene end by 2 bases; junction bases not matched to a gene: 6. CDR3 amino acids: CATSDPATGNYGYTF. In DNA form, the CDR3 reads TGTGCCACCAGTGACCCCGCGACAGGGAACTATGGCTACACCTTC.

The sample holds a few counts of this clonotype. The genes are TRBV24-1 and TRBJ2-2, with 7 bases lining up with TRBD2. CDR1 and CDR2 from the germline V gene are KGHDR and SFDVKD. Losses at the gene ends were 7 bases for V and 7 bases for J; bases not matched to a gene: 8. The CDR3 runs to 14 residues. CDR3 nucleotides: TGTGCCACCAGCTCTAGCGGAGGGGTCGGGGAGCTGTTTTTT. It yields the protein CATSSSGGVGELFF.

Only a few counts were recorded for this clonotype. The genes are TRBV30 and TRBJ1-4; D gene uncertain. CDR1 GTSNPN and CDR2 SVGIG come from the germline V gene (reference sequence). There are 14 residues in the CDR3. V lost 0 bases to trimming and J lost 5 bases, with 10 bases between them. The CDR3 loop reads CAWSVGGGNEKLFF. The CDR3 DNA is TGTGCCTGGAGTGTAGGAGGCGGGAATGAAAAACTGTTTTTT.

The table lists this clonotype with a few counts. The V call is TRBV6-1, the J call TRBJ2-7; 8 positions match TRBD1. The germline CDR1 and CDR2 sequences are MNHNS and SASEGT. V lost 1 base, J lost 4 bases, and 9 bases stayed unmatched. The CDR3 length is 16 residues. CDR3 in amino acids: CASSEGTRTGSYEQYF. The CDR3 DNA reads as TGTGCCAGCAGTGAAGGAACGAGGACAGGGTCATACGAGCAGTACTTC.

This clonotype was counted a few times. V gene TRBV20-1 combines with J gene TRBJ1-3; D might be TRBD1 (6 bases). The germline V gene encodes CDR1 DFQATT and CDR2 SNEGSKA (reference sequence). There are 16 residues in the CDR3. The V and J ends lost 3 bases and 3 bases respectively, with 18 bases between them. CDR3 sequence: CSASPRTEIIGNTIYF. CDR3 nucleotide sequence: TGCAGTGCTAGTCCTAGGACAGAAATAATTGGAAACACCATATATTTT.

This chain connects TRBV6-1 to TRBJ1-1; 7 nucleotides match TRBD1. The CDR3 runs to 12 residues. The V gene's germline CDR1 is MNHNS and CDR2 SASEGT. Unmatched junction bases numbered 8, after V lost 11 bases and J lost 5 bases. The CDR3 is CAVNRGGTEAFF. The CDR3 bases are TGTGCCGTCAACAGGGGTGGGACTGAAGCTTTCTTT.

With respect to this clonotype: Mismatch with germline at one junction end may stem from a read error. The V call is TRBV10-3, the J call TRBJ1-2; 7 bases match TRBD1. CDR1 and CDR2 from the germline V gene are ENHRY and SYGVKD. The CDR3 covers 15 residues. DNA of the CDR3: TGTGCCATCGGTGAGGGGGACAGCCCCAACTATGGCTACACCTTC. Translated: CAIGEGDSPNYGYTF.

This clonotype was counted between two and nine times. The CDR3 spells CASSLDPGPSIRPYEQYF. As DNA, the CDR3 is TGTGCCAGCAGCCTCGACCCCGGGCCCTCAATCCGCCCCTACGAGCAGTACTTC. The chain carries TRBV9 and TRBJ2-7; D ambiguous. Germline CDR1 SGDLS, CDR2 YYNGEE. The CDR3 extends over 18 amino acids. The germline V and J ends were trimmed by 4 bases and 2 bases, with 25 bases remaining between them.

The chain uses TRBV5-1 and TRBJ1-1; D is unresolved. This CDR3 has 14 residues. V lost 5 bases and J lost 6, with 17 bases in between. Germline-derived CDR1 and CDR2 are SGHRS and YFSETQ. The CDR3 region is CASRQVLSLAEAFF. CDR3 DNA: TGCGCCAGCAGACAAGTCCTATCGCTCGCTGAAGCTTTCTTT.

CDR3 DNA sequence: TGTGCCAGCAGCTTAGCGGCAGGAGTAGGACACCACTACGAGCAGTACTTC. Translated, it gives CASSLAAGVGHHYEQYF. The chain has TRBV7-2 and TRBJ2-7; TRBD1 is a possible D gene (5 bases). This CDR3 region has 17 residues. CDR1 and CDR2 (germline): SGHTA, FQGNSA. V was clipped by 0 bases and J by 3 bases, with 18 bases between them.

This clonotype came up a few times. V and J are TRBV6-5 and TRBJ2-3; TRBD2 matches at 15 bases. CDR1 MNHEY and CDR2 SVGAGI come from the germline V gene. The ends lost 3 bases at V and 3 bases at J; junction bases unmatched: 4. The CDR3 extends over 17 amino acids. This CDR3 reads CASSYRTSGGATDTQYF. The CDR3 coding sequence is TGTGCCAGCAGTTATCGGACTAGCGGGGGGGCTACAGATACGCAGTATTTT.